There are many counts of the clone carrying this T cell receptor (beta chain). No antigen is known for it. Template switching by 5'RACE produced TCR cDNA, adding a universal primer site and UMIs. TCRdb re-called the 5' RACE reads through MiXCR, storing one row per CDR3 protein. The profile shows about 350,000 distinct CDR3 sequences, about 12% of them singletons. This sample stems from a study of T cells after yellow fever vaccination. CDR3 length equals 16 residues. J was trimmed by 4 bases and V by 7 bases; bases with no gene match: 9. CDR1 is SGHAT and CDR2 is FQNNGV in the germline V gene. Overall study results and limits: Clones that expanded after primary vaccination mostly reappeared after the booster (nearly 98% CD4, approximately 87% CD8).

The source material was CD4+ T cells sorted from PBMCs, sampled 15 days after the yellow fever booster vaccination. The clonotype comes from a man between 18 and 35 years old who received the YFV17D yellow fever vaccine. The V and J genes are TRBV11-2 and TRBJ2-1; 11 bases map to TRBD2. The CDR3: CASIPLGTSGYNEQFF. CDR3 DNA: TGTGCCAGCATCCCCTTAGGGACTAGCGGATACAATGAGCAGTTCTTC.